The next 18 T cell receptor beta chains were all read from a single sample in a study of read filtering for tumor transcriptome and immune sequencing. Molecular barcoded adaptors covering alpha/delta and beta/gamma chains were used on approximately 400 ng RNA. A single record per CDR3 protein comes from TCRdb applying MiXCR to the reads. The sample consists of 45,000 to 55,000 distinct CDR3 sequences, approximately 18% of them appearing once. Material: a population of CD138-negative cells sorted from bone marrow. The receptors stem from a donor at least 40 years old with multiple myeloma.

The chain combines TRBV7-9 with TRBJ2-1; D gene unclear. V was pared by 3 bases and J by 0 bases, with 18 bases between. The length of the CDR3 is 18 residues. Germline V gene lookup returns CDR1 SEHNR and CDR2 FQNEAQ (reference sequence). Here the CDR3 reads CASSFRGPAVSSYNEQFF. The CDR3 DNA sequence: TGTGCCAGCAGCTTCAGAGGTCCGGCGGTCAGCTCCTACAATGAGCAGTTCTTC.

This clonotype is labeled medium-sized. This CDR3 reads CASSYSRAGAPDLFF. The CDR3 region has the DNA TGTGCCAGCAGTTACTCAAGGGCGGGAGCGCCAGACTTGTTCTTC. The rearrangement uses TRBV6-2 or TRBV6-3 and TRBJ2-1, with 7 bases identical to TRBD2. V lost 0 bases to trimming and J lost 15 bases; unmatched junction nucleotides: 14. The germline V gene has CDR1 MNHEY and CDR2 SVGEGT. CDR3 length equals 15 residues.

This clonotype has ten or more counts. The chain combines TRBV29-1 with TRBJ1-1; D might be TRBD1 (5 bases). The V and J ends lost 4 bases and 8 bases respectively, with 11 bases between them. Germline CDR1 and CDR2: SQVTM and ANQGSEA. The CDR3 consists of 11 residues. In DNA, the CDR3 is TGCAGCGTTGCAAGGGACCTGGAAGCTTTCTTT. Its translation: CSVARDLEAFF.

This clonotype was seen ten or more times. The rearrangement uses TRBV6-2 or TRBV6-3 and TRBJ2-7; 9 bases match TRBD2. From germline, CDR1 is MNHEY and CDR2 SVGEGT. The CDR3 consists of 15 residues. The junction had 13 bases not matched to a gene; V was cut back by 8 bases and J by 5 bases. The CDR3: CASRTAREGIHEQYF. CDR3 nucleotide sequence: TGTGCCAGCCGAACCGCGCGGGAGGGGATACACGAGCAGTACTTC.

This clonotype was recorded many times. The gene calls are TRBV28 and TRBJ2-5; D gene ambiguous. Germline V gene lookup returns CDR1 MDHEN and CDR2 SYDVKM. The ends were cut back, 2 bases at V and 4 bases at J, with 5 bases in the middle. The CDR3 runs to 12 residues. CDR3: CASSLPGETQYF. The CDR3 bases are TGTGCCAGCAGTTTACCGGGAGAGACCCAGTACTTC.

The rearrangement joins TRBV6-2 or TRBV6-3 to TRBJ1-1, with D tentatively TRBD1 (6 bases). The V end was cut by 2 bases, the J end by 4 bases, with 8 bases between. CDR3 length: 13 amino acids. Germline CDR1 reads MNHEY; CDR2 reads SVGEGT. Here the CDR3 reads CASSYTGSTEAFF. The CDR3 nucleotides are TGTGCCAGCAGTTACACAGGGAGCACTGAAGCTTTCTTT.

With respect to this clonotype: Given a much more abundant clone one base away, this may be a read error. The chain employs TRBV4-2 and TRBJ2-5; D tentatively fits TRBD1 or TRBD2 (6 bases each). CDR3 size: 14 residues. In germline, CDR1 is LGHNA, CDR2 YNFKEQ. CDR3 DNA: TGTGCCAGCAGCCTCGGGGGCGGCCAAGAGGCCCAGTACTTC. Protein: CASSLGGGQEAQYF.

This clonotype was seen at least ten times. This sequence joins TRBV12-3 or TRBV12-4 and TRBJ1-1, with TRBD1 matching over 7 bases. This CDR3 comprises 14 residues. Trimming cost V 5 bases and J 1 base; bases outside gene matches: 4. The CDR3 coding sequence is TGTGCCAGCAGTCCGCACAGGGGGAACACTGAAGCTTTCTTT. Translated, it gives CASSPHRGNTEAFF.

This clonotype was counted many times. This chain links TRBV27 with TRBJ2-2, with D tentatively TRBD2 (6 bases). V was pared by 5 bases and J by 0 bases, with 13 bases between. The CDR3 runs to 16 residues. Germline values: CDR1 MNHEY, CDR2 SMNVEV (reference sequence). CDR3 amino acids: CASSLEGPTNTGELFF. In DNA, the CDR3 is TGTGCCAGCAGTCTGGAGGGACCAACGAACACCGGGGAGCTGTTTTTT.

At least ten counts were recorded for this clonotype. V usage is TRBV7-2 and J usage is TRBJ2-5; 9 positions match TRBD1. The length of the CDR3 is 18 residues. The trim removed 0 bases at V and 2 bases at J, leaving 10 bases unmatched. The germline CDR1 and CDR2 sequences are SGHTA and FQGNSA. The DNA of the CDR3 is TGTGCCAGCAGCTTAGCGGGGACAGGGTCACAAAGACAAGAGACCCAGTACTTC. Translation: CASSLAGTGSQRQETQYF.

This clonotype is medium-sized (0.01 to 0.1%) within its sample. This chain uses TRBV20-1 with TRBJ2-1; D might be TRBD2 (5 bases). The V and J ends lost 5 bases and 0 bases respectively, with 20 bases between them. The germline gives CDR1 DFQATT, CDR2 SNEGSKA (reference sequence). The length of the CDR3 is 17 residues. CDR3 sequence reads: CSAPEGRGISSYNEQFF. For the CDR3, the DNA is TGCAGTGCTCCCGAGGGTCGAGGGATTAGCTCCTACAATGAGCAGTTCTTC.

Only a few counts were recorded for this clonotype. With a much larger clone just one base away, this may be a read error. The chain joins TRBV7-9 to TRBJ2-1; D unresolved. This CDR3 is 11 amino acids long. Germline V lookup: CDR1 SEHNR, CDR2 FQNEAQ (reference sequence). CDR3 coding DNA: TGTGCCATCAGCCCCAACAATGAGCAGTTCTTC. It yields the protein CAISPNNEQFF.

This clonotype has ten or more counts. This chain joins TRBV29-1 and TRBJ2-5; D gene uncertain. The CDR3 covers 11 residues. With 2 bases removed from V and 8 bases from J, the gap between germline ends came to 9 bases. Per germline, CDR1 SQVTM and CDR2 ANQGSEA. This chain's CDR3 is CSVEPDDTQYF. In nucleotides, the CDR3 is TGCAGCGTTGAACCCGACGATACCCAGTACTTC.

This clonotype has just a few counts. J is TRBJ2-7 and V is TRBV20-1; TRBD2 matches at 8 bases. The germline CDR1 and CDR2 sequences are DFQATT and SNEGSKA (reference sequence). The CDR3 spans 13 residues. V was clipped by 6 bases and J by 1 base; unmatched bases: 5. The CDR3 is CSARPSGSYEQYF. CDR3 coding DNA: TGCAGTGCCAGACCTAGCGGGTCCTACGAGCAGTACTTC.

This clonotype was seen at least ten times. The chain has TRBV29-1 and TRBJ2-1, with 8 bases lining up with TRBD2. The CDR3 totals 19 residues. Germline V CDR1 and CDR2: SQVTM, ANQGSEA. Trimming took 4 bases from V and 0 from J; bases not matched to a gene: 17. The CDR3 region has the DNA TGCAGCGTTGGGGGAAGCGGGAGCAAGGATGGCAGCTCCTACAATGAGCAGTTCTTC. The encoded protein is CSVGGSGSKDGSSYNEQFF.

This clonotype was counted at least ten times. CDR3 region: CSASEGAVSGANVLTF. The CDR3 bases are TGCAGTGCTAGTGAAGGGGCAGTCTCTGGGGCCAACGTCCTGACTTTC. V usage is TRBV20-1 and J usage is TRBJ2-6, with D maybe TRBD1 (5 bases). V lost 3 bases and J lost 0, with 12 bases in between. This CDR3 contains 16 residues. The germline CDR1 and CDR2 sequences are DFQATT and SNEGSKA (reference sequence).

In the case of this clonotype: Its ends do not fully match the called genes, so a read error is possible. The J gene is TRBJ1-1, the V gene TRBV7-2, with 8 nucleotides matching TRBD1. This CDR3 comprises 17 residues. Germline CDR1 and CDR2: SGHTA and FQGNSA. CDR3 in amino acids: CASSSALGQAFATGAFF. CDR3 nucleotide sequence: TGTGCCAGCAGTTCTGCTCTGGGACAGGCCTTCGCCACTGGAGCTTTCTTT.

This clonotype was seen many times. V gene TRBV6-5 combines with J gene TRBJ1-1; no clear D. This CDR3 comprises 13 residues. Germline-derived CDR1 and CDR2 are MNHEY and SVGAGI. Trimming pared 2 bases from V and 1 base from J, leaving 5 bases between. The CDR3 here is CASSYEWNTEAFF. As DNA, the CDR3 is TGTGCCAGCAGTTACGAATGGAACACTGAAGCTTTCTTT.